The sample holds many counts of the clone carrying this T cell receptor (beta chain). The antigen is undetermined. V lost 2 bases, J lost 4 bases, and 12 bases lay in between. The CDR3 length is 16 residues. CDR1 is LGHNA, CDR2 YNFKEQ, per germline. These data originate in a study of T-cell memory formation after mild COVID-19. General study results and limits: Pre-infection memory already had some responding clones, implying cross-reactive memory joined. Unconfirmed was the SARS-CoV-2 specificity of second-wave clones that peaked on day 37.

Each CDR3 protein gets one entry after TCRdb re-called the 5' RACE reads with MiXCR. This sample has a few hundred thousand distinct CDR3 sequences, with approximately 20% found just once. The V call is TRBV4-2, the J call TRBJ2-6; D may be TRBD1 (6 bases). The specimen sequenced was PBMCs or a T cell subset sorted from them (not recorded which). The clonotype was recovered from a man aged 18 to 29 who had mild COVID-19 (a few samples of this study predate the infection). Cell type and time point are not known. CDR3 in DNA: TGTGCCAGCAGCCAACACACAGGGACCGGGGCCAACGTCCTGACTTTC. Its protein is CASSQHTGTGANVLTF.